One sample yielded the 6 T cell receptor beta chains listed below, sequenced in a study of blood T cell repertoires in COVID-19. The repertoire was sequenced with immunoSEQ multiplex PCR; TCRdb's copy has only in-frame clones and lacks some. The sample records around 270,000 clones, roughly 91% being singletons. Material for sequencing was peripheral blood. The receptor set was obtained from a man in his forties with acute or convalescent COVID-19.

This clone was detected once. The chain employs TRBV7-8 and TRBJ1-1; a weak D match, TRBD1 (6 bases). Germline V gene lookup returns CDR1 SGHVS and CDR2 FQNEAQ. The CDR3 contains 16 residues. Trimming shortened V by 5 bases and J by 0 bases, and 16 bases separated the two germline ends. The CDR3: CASSLGGVSMNTEAFF. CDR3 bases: TGTGCCAGCAGCCTAGGGGGGGTTTCCATGAACACTGAAGCTTTCTTT.

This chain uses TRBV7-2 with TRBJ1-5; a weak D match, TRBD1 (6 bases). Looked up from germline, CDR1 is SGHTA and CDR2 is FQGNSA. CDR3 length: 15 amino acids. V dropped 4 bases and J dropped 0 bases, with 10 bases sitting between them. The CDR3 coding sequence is TGTGCCAGCAGCTGGACAGTTAATAGCAATCAGCCCCAGCATTTT. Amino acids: CASSWTVNSNQPQHF.

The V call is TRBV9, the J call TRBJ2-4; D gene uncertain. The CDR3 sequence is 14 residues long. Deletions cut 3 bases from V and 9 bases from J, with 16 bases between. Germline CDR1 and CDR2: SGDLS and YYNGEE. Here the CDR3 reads CASSETPQVGIQYF. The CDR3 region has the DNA TGTGCCAGCAGCGAGACACCTCAGGTGGGCATTCAGTACTTC.

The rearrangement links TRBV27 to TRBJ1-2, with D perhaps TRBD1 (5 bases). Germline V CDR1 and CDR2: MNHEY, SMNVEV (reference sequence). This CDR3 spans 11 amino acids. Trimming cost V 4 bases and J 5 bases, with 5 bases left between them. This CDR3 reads CASSSGYGYTF. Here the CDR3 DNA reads TGTGCCAGCAGTTCAGGGTATGGCTACACCTTC.

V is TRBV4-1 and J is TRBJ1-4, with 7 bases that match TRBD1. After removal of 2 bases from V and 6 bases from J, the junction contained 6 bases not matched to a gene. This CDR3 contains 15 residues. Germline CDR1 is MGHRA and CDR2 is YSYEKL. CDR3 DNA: TGCGCCAGCAGCCAACCGGGACAGAAGTATGAAAAACTGTTTTTT. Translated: CASSQPGQKYEKLFF.

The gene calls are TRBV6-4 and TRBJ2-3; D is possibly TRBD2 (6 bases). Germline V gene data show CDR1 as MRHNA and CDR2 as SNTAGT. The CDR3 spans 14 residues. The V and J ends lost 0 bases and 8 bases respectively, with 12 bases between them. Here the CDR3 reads CASSDSGGMGTQYF. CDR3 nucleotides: TGTGCCAGCAGTGACTCGGGGGGAATGGGTACGCAGTATTTT.